Listed below are T cell receptor beta chains from one sample, sequenced in a study of cytomegalovirus exposure and HLA in healthy donors. Sequencing used immunoSEQ multiplex PCR; TCRdb keeps in-frame clones, though not all of them. The sample lists over 150,000 clones, almost 75% occurring once. The sample consisted of PBMCs. All receptors come from a woman in her twenties or thirties in good health and CMV-seropositive. CDR3s include the opening cysteine and the closing phenylalanine or tryptophan. The D gene is left open where the match is weak. The size entry is marked missing in some rows and otherwise reads once, few, many or a size class.

j_gene | v_gene | d_gene | abundance | CDR3aa | CDR3nt
TRBJ1-1 | TRBV27 | - | - | CASSLYSVNTEAFF | TGTGCCAGCAGTTTATATTCGGTGAACACTGAAGCTTTCTTT
TRBJ2-5 | TRBV6-1 | - | - | CASTAAGQETQYF | TGTGCCAGCACGGCGGCGGGCCAAGAGACCCAGTACTTC
TRBJ2-1 | TRBV5-1 | TRBD2 | once | CASSRAGDSYNEQFF | TGCGCCAGCAGCCGGGCGGGAGACTCCTACAATGAGCAGTTCTTC
TRBJ2-3 | TRBV6-4 | - | few | CASRLGPFTDTQYF | TGTGCCAGCAGACTAGGTCCCTTCACAGATACGCAGTATTTT
TRBJ1-1 | TRBV5-1 | - | - | CASSLSQGYTEAFF | TGCGCCAGCAGCTTGTCCCAGGGGTACACTGAAGCTTTCTTT
TRBJ2-5 | TRBV5-1 | TRBD1 | - | CASSPRDSKETQYF | TGCGCCAGCAGCCCACGGGACAGTAAAGAGACCCAGTACTTC
TRBJ2-5 | TRBV7-6 | TRBD2 | few | CASSLPPQNSGRALGEQYF | TGTGCCAGCAGCTTACCCCCGCAAAATAGCGGGAGGGCGTTGGGGGAGCAGTACTTC
TRBJ2-1 | TRBV2 | TRBD1 | - | CASSEALGTVTGNEQFF | TGTGCCAGCAGTGAAGCGCTTGGGACAGTCACCGGCAATGAGCAGTTCTTC
TRBJ1-5 | TRBV6-5 | - | few | CASSPTGLEFSPQHF | TGTGCCAGCAGTCCCACCGGACTGGAGTTTTCGCCCCAGCATTTT
TRBJ1-5 | TRBV9 | TRBD1 | few | CASTSGQGDNQPQHF | TGTGCCAGCACCTCCGGACAGGGGGACAATCAGCCCCAGCATTTT
TRBJ2-1 | TRBV18 | TRBD2 | once | CASSASGSKDEQFF | TGTGCCAGCTCAGCTAGCGGGAGTAAAGATGAGCAGTTCTTC
TRBJ2-2 | TRBV11-3 | - | - | CASSLAPGLQDTGELFF | TGTGCCAGCAGCTTAGCCCCCGGACTCCAGGACACCGGGGAGCTGTTTTTT
TRBJ2-2 | TRBV5-4 | - | - | CASSPTGTGELFF | TGTGCCAGCAGCCCAACAGGAACCGGGGAGCTGTTTTTT
TRBJ1-5 | TRBV6-5 | - | - | CASSYAGGSQPQHF | TGTGCCAGCAGTTACGCGGGGGGGAGCCAGCCCCAGCATTTT
TRBJ2-2 | TRBV6-5 | TRBD1 | - | CASIKGTVNTGELFF | TGTGCCAGCATTAAGGGGACAGTGAACACCGGGGAGCTGTTTTTT
TRBJ1-1 | TRBV20-1 | - | - | CSATMNTEAFF | TGCAGTGCTACTATGAACACTGAAGCTTTCTTT
TRBJ2-1 | TRBV29-1 | TRBD1 | - | CSVGDRALYNEQFF | TGCAGCGTTGGGGACAGGGCCCTTTACAATGAGCAGTTCTTC
TRBJ1-3 | TRBV7-9 | - | - | CASSLLFSGNTIYF | TGTGCCAGCAGCTTACTGTTCTCTGGAAACACCATATATTTT
TRBJ1-2 | TRBV7-9 | TRBD1 | - | CASSHDRVTGDYGYTF | TGTGCCAGCAGTCATGACAGGGTAACTGGTGACTATGGCTACACCTTC
TRBJ1-1 | TRBV5-1 | - | - | CASSSEAEREAFF | TGCGCCAGCAGCTCGGAGGCGGAACGTGAAGCTTTCTTT
TRBJ2-7 | TRBV27 | TRBD1 | - | CASSLWAGTGVREQYF | TGTGCCAGCAGTTTATGGGCCGGGACAGGGGTGAGGGAGCAGTACTTC
TRBJ2-7 | TRBV7-2 | TRBD2 | - | CASSRLAASYEQYF | TGTGCCAGCAGCCGACTAGCGGCATCCTACGAGCAGTACTTC
TRBJ1-1 | TRBV5-6 | TRBD1 | - | CASRQGQSNTEAFF | TGTGCCAGCAGGCAGGGACAGTCGAACACTGAAGCTTTCTTT
TRBJ2-3 | TRBV13 | TRBD2 | - | CASSLEGLAGSDTQYF | TGTGCCAGCAGCTTGGAGGGACTAGCGGGGTCAGATACGCAGTATTTT
TRBJ2-7 | TRBV11-2 | - | - | CASSLRSSYEQYF | TGTGCCAGCAGCTTGAGAAGCTCCTACGAGCAGTACTTC
TRBJ2-3 | TRBV9 | TRBD2 | - | CASSASPLAGMEGDTQYF | TGTGCCAGCAGCGCCTCGCCCCTAGCGGGGATGGAGGGAGATACGCAGTATTTT
TRBJ2-5 | TRBV2 | - | once | CASSEALGLQETQYF | TGTGCCAGCAGTGAAGCGCTGGGCCTACAAGAGACCCAGTACTTC
TRBJ2-3 | TRBV7-6 | TRBD2 | - | CASSSGAGNTQYF | TGTGCCAGCAGCTCCGGAGCGGGGAATACGCAGTATTTT
TRBJ1-5 | TRBV28 | TRBD1 | - | CASSFQIGTGDNQPQHF | TGTGCCAGCAGTTTTCAGATAGGGACAGGGGACAATCAGCCCCAGCATTTT
TRBJ1-1 | TRBV5-1 | TRBD1 | - | CASSKAGGTMNTEAFF | TGCGCCAGCAGTAAAGCAGGGGGAACCATGAACACTGAAGCTTTCTTT
TRBJ2-2 | TRBV11-3 | - | - | CASSLGGNTGELFF | TGTGCCAGCAGCTTAGGAGGGAACACCGGGGAGCTGTTTTTT
TRBJ2-1 | TRBV6-4 | TRBD2 | - | CASSDSTSGHNEQFF | TGTGCCAGCAGTGACTCGACTAGCGGACACAATGAGCAGTTCTTC
TRBJ1-1 | TRBV19 | - | - | CASSASPGTEAFF | TGTGCCAGTAGTGCCTCCCCAGGGACTGAAGCTTTCTTT
TRBJ1-2 | TRBV19 | - | - | CASSIPGGYTF | TGTGCCAGTAGTATTCCGGGAGGCTACACCTTC
TRBJ1-1 | TRBV27 | - | - | CASYQATEAFF | TGTGCCAGTTATCAGGCCACTGAAGCTTTCTTT
TRBJ2-7 | TRBV16 | TRBD1 | - | CASSHLGQGGGYEQYF | TGTGCCAGCAGCCACCTCGGACAGGGGGGGGGCTACGAGCAGTACTTC
TRBJ1-1 | TRBV7-2 | - | - | CASSLATGHLVEAFF | TGTGCCAGCAGCTTAGCGACGGGACACTTGGTTGAAGCTTTCTTT
TRBJ1-1 | TRBV6-5 | - | - | CASSEGLNTEAFF | TGTGCCAGCAGTGAAGGACTTAACACTGAAGCTTTCTTT
TRBJ2-3 | TRBV4-1 | - | - | CASSQEGVIDTQYF | TGCGCCAGCAGCCAAGAAGGGGTTATAGATACGCAGTATTTT
TRBJ2-3 | TRBV27 | - | - | CASSPSPSTDTQYF | TGTGCCAGCAGCCCTTCCCCTAGCACAGATACGCAGTATTTT
TRBJ2-1 | TRBV27 | - | - | CASSSSLAYVEQFF | TGTGCCAGCAGTTCATCACTAGCCTATGTTGAGCAGTTCTTC
TRBJ1-1 | TRBV2 | - | - | CASSESWNTEAFF | TGTGCCAGCAGTGAATCCTGGAACACTGAAGCTTTCTTT
TRBJ1-1 | TRBV5-1 | TRBD1 | - | CASSSGTGGLAEAFF | TGCGCCAGCAGCTCGGGGACAGGGGGGCTCGCTGAAGCTTTCTTT
TRBJ2-7 | TRBV6-1 | - | - | CASSEAVASYEQYF | TGTGCCAGCAGTGAGGCGGTAGCGTCTTACGAGCAGTACTTC